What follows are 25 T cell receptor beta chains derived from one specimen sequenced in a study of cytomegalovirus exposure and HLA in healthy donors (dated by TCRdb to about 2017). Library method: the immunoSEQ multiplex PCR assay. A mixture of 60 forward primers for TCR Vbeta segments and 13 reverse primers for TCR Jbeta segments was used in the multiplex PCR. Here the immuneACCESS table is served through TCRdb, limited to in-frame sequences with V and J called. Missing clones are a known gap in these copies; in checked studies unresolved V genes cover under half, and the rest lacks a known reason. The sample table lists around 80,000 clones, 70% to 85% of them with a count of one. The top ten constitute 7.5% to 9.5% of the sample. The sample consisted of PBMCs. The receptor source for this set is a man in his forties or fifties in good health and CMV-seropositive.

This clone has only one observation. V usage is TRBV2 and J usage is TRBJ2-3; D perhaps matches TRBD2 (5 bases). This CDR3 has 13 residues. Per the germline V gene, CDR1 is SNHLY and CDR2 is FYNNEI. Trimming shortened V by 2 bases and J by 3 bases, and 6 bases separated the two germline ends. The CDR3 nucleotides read TGTGCCAGCAGTGAATCGGGAACAGATACGCAGTATTTT. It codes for CASSESGTDTQYF.

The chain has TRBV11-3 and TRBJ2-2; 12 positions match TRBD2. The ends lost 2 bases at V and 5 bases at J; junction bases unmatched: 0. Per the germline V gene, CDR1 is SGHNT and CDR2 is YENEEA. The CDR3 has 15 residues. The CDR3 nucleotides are TGTGCCAGCAGCTTACTAGCGGGGGGGACCGGGGAGCTGTTTTTT. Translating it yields CASSLLAGGTGELFF.

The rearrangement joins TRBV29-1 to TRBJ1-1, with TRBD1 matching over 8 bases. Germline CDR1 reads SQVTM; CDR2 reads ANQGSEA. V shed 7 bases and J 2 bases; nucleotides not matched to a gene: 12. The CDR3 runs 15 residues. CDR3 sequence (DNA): TGCAGCGGTCAGGCCCACAGGGGGGTTAACACTGAAGCTTTCTTT. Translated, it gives CSGQAHRGVNTEAFF.

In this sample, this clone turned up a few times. The DNA for the CDR3 is TGTGCCAGCAGCGTATCCGGGGTCGGCGAGCAGTACTTC. Protein product: CASSVSGVGEQYF. The chain has TRBV9 and TRBJ2-7, with TRBD2 as a possible D gene (5 bases). The V and J ends lost 1 base and 6 bases respectively, with 11 bases between them. The CDR3 is made up of 13 amino acids. Germline assignment: CDR1 SGDLS and CDR2 YYNGEE.

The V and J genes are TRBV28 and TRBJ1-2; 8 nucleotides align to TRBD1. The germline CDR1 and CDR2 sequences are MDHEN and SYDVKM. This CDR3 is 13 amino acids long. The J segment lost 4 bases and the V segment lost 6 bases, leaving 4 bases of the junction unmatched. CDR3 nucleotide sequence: TGTGCCAGCAGGTCGGGACAGGCCTATGGCTACACCTTC. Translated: CASRSGQAYGYTF.

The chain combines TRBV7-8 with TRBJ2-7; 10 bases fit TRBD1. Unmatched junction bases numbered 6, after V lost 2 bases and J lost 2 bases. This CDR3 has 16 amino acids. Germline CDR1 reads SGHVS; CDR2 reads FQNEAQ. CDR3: CASSLHRDRGPYEQYF. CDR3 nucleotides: TGTGCCAGCAGCTTACACCGGGACAGGGGTCCCTACGAGCAGTACTTC. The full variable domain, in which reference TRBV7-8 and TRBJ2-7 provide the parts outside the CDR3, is GAGVSQSPRYKVAKRGQDVALRCDPISGHVSLFWYQQALGQGPEFLTYFQNEAQLDKSGLPSDRFFAERPEGSVSTLKIQRTQQEDSAVYLCASSLHRDRGPYEQYFGPGTRLTVT.

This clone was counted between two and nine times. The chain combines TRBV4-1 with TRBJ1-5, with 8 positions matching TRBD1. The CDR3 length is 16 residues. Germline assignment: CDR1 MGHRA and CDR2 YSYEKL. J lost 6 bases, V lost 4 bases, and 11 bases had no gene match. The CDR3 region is CASSPTSDRVSQPQHF. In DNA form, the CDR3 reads TGCGCCAGCAGCCCGACTTCGGACAGGGTAAGTCAGCCCCAGCATTTT.

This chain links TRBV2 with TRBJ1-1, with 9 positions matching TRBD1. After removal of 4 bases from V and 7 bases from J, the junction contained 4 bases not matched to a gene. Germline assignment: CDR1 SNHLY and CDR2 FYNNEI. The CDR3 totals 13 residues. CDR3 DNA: TGTGCCAGCAGTGCCGGACAGGGGAGTGAAGCTTTCTTT. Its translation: CASSAGQGSEAFF.

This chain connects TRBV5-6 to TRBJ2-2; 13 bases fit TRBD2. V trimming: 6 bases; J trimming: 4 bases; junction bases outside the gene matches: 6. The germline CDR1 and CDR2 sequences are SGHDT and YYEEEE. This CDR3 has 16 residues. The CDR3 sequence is CASIRLAGGPTGELFF. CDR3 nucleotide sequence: TGTGCCAGCATCCGACTAGCGGGGGGACCCACCGGGGAGCTGTTTTTT.

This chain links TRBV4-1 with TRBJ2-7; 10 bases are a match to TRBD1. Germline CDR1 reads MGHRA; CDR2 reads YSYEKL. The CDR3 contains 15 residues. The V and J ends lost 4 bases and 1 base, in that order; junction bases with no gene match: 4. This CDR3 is CASSPGQGGSYEQYF. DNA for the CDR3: TGCGCCAGCAGCCCCGGACAGGGGGGGTCCTACGAGCAGTACTTC.

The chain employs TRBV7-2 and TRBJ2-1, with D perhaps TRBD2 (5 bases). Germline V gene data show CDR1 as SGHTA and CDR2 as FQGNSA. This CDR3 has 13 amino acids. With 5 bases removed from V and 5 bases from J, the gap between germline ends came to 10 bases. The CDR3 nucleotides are TGTGCCAGCAGCGTACTAGGCAACAATGAGCAGTTCTTC. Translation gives CASSVLGNNEQFF.

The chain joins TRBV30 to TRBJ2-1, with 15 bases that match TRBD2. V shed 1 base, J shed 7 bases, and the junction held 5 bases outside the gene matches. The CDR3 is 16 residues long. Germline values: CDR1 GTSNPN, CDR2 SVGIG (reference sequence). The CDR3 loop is CAWSGPGTSGRNEQFF. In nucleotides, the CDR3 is TGTGCCTGGAGTGGCCCAGGGACTAGCGGGAGGAATGAGCAGTTCTTC.

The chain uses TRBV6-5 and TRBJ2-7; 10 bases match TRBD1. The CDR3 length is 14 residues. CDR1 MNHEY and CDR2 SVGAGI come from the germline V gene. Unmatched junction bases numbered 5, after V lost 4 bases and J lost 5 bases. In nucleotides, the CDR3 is TGTGCCAGCAGTTTGGGACAGGGGATAGACGAGCAGTACTTC. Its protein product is CASSLGQGIDEQYF.

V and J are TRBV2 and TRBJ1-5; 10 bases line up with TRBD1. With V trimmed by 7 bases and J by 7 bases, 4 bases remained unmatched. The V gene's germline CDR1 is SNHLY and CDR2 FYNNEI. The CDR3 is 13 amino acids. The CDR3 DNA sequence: TGTGCCAGCATCGGACAGGGGGGCCAGCCCCAGCATTTT. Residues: CASIGQGGQPQHF.

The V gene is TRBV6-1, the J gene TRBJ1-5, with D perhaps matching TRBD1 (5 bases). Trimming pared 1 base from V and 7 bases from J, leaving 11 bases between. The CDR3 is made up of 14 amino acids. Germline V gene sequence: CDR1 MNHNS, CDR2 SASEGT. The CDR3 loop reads CASSEGAGPQPQHF. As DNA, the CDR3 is TGTGCCAGCAGTGAAGGTGCAGGGCCCCAGCCCCAGCATTTT.

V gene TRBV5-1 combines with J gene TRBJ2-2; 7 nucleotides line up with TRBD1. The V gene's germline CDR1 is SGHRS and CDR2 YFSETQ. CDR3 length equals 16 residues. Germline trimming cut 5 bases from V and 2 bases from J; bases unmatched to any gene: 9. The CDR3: CASSSRGNPNTGELFF. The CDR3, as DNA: TGCGCCAGCAGTTCCAGGGGGAATCCTAACACCGGGGAGCTGTTTTTT.

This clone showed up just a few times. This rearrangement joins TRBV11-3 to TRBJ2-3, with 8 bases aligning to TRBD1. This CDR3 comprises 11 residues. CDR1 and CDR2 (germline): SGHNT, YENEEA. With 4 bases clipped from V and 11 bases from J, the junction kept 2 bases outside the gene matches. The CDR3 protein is CASSSGQGQYF. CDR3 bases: TGTGCCAGCAGCTCTGGACAGGGGCAGTATTTT. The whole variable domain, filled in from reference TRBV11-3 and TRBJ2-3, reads EAGVVQSPRYKIIEKKQPVAFWCNPISGHNTLYWYLQNLGQGPELLIRYENEEAVDDSQLPKDRFSAERLKGVDSTLKIQPAELGDSAVYLCASSSGQGQYFGPGTRLTVL.

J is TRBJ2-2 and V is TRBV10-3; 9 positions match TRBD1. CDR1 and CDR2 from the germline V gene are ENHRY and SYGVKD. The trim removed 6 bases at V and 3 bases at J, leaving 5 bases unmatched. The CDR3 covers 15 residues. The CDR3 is CAIRGTGRDTGELFF. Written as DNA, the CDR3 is TGTGCCATCAGGGGGACAGGGAGGGACACCGGGGAGCTGTTTTTT.

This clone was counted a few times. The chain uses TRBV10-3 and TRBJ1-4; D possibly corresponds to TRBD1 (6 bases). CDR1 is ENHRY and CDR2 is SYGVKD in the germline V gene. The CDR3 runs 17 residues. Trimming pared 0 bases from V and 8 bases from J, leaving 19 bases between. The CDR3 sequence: CAISESTLTGMSEKLFF. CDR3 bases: TGTGCCATCAGTGAGTCGACCTTGACAGGAATGTCGGAAAAACTGTTTTTT.

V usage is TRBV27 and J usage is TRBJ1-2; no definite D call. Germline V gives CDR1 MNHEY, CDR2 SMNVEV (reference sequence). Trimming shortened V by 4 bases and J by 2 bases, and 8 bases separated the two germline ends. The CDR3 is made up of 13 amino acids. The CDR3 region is CASSSTTNYGYTF. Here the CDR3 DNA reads TGTGCCAGCAGTTCGACAACCAACTATGGCTACACCTTC.

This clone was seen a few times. The CDR3 DNA sequence: TGCGCCAGCAGCCCCTACCCGGGACAGGGGAGCGAGCAGTACTTC. It yields the protein CASSPYPGQGSEQYF. V gene TRBV5-1 combines with J gene TRBJ2-7, with TRBD1 matching over 10 bases. The germline V gene encodes CDR1 SGHRS and CDR2 YFSETQ. The V segment lost 4 bases and the J segment 6 bases; nucleotides outside the gene matches: 10. The CDR3 runs to 15 residues.

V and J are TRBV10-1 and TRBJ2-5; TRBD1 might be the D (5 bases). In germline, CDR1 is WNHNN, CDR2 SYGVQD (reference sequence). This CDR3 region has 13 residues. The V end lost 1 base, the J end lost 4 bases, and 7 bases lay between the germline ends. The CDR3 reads CASSEFRGETQYF. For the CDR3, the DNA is TGCGCCAGCAGTGAGTTTAGGGGAGAGACCCAGTACTTC.

CDR3 region: CASSTGLAGGEQFF. For the CDR3, the DNA is TGTGCCAGCAGCACAGGACTAGCGGGAGGAGAGCAGTTCTTC. The rearrangement uses TRBV5-6 and TRBJ2-1; 14 bases align to TRBD2. J lost 10 bases, V lost 4 bases, and 4 bases had no gene match. Per germline, CDR1 SGHDT and CDR2 YYEEEE. This CDR3 contains 14 residues.

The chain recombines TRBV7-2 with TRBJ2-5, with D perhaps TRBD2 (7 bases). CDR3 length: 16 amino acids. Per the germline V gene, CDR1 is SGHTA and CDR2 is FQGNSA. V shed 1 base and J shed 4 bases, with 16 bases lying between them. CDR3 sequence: CASSLGGPGGRETQYF. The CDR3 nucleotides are TGTGCCAGCAGCTTAGGGGGGCCGGGGGGCCGAGAGACCCAGTACTTC.

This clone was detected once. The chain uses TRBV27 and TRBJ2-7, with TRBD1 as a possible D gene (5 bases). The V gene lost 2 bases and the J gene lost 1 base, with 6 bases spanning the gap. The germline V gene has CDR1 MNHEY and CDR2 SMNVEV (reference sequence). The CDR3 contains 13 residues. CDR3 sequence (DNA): TGTGCCAGCAGTTTAAGGGGATCCTACGAGCAGTACTTC. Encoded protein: CASSLRGSYEQYF.